This T cell receptor (beta chain) was obtained from a study of tumor-infiltrating lymphocytes in oesophageal squamous cell carcinoma. Germline CDR1 is SGHVS and CDR2 is FNYEAQ. The CDR3 is made up of 15 amino acids, end residues included. This clonotype was seen more than once but under ten times. It is likely a read error, because the conserved phenylalanine at the end of the CDR3 is missing. The DNA is omitted, as the CDR3 cannot be located on it reliably, and the CDR3 follows TCRdb's listing. Via MiXCR, TCRdb re-called the PCR reads, giving one row per CDR3 protein. The repertoire holds around 18,000 distinct CDR3 sequences, 40% to 55% seen once, with 25% to 35% in the top ten.

This TCR derives from a male donor with esophageal squamous cell carcinoma. Sequenced: esophageal tumor tissue. The chain uses TRBV7-6 and TRBJ2-5; the table names TRBD1, a call not compared with the DNA. CDR3 loop: CASSQGQGREQYFGN.